The 17 T cell receptor beta chains presented below share a single source sample, sequenced in a study of T cell responses to AZD1222 COVID-19 vaccine. The assay was immunoSEQ multiplex PCR, and TCRdb's table has in-frame clones only and misses some. The sample holds about 170,000 clones, approximately 93% seen once. The material sequenced was peripheral blood, taken on day 0 of AZD1222 vaccination. The receptors were sampled from an adult in good health.

The chain has TRBV6-5 and TRBJ1-1; TRBD1 is a possible D gene (5 bases). CDR1 and CDR2 (germline): MNHEY, SVGAGI. Trimming shortened V by 5 bases and J by 0 bases, and 13 bases separated the two germline ends. CDR3 size: 15 residues. The CDR3 reads CASSPPKGLNTEAFF. CDR3 sequence (DNA): TGTGCCAGCAGTCCTCCCAAGGGGTTGAACACTGAAGCTTTCTTT.

The rearrangement links TRBV19 to TRBJ2-7; D gene unclear. The CDR3 sequence is 15 residues long. CDR1 is LNHDA, CDR2 SQIVND, per germline (reference sequence). V dropped 3 bases and J dropped 3 bases, with 15 bases sitting between them. The CDR3 reads CASSISPQPYYEQYF. The CDR3 DNA sequence: TGTGCCAGTAGTATCTCCCCCCAACCCTACTACGAGCAGTACTTC.

This clone has a single count. The chain is built from TRBV18 and TRBJ2-2; D possibly corresponds to TRBD2 (5 bases). The V and J ends lost 0 bases and 5 bases respectively, with 10 bases between them. This CDR3 is 15 amino acids long. The germline gives CDR1 KGHSH, CDR2 LQKENI. As DNA, the CDR3 is TGTGCCAGCTCACCACCTTCCCGAGGGACCGGGGAGCTGTTTTTT. As protein: CASSPPSRGTGELFF.

The chain is built from TRBV28 and TRBJ2-5, with 11 bases lining up with TRBD2. The germline gives CDR1 MDHEN, CDR2 SYDVKM. The CDR3 is made up of 16 amino acids. Trimming cost V 8 bases and J 7 bases; bases outside gene matches: 15. As DNA, the CDR3 is TGTGCCAGCCTACCTATAGCGGGAGGGCCAATATGGACCCAGTACTTC. Translating it yields CASLPIAGGPIWTQYF.

This clone was counted once. CDR3 DNA: TGTGCCAGCAGCCAAGGGACTAGCGGGAGTTTTACCGGGGAGCTGTTTTTT. Amino acids: CASSQGTSGSFTGELFF. The chain is built from TRBV7-9 and TRBJ2-2; 14 bases map to TRBD2. The V segment lost 5 bases and the J segment 5 bases; nucleotides outside the gene matches: 7. This CDR3 is built from 17 residues. In germline, CDR1 is SEHNR, CDR2 FQNEAQ (reference sequence).

The genes are TRBV4-1 and TRBJ1-5; D possibly corresponds to TRBD1 (6 bases). With 0 bases removed from V and 4 bases from J, the gap between germline ends came to 13 bases. In germline, CDR1 is MGHRA, CDR2 YSYEKL. The CDR3 has 16 amino acids. The CDR3 region is CASSQEWGGLNQPQHF. DNA of the CDR3: TGCGCCAGCAGCCAAGAATGGGGGGGGCTAAATCAGCCCCAGCATTTT.

The rearrangement joins TRBV3-1 (or the pseudogene TRBV3-2) to TRBJ1-1; D call uncertain. V was trimmed by 0 bases and J by 1 base, leaving 12 bases between them. This CDR3 contains 16 residues. The germline V gene encodes CDR1 LGHDT and CDR2 YNNKEL (reference sequence). The CDR3 is CASSQDWAISNTEAFF. CDR3 DNA: TGTGCCAGCAGCCAAGATTGGGCCATATCGAACACTGAAGCTTTCTTT.

V gene TRBV7-8 combines with J gene TRBJ1-2; TRBD1 aligns across 9 bases. After removal of 6 bases from V and 8 bases from J, the junction contained 7 bases not matched to a gene. CDR1 is SGHVS, CDR2 FQNEAQ, per germline. The CDR3 is 13 residues long. The CDR3 bases are TGTGCCAGCAGACGGACAGGGGAGGTCGGCTACACCTTC. It yields the protein CASRRTGEVGYTF.

This clone came up once. The chain joins TRBV11-2 to TRBJ1-3, with D unresolved. Trimming pared 2 bases from V and 4 bases from J, leaving 9 bases between. Germline assignment: CDR1 SGHAT and CDR2 FQNNGV. This CDR3 spans 14 amino acids. CDR3 in amino acids: CASSLTGLGNTIYF. The CDR3 region has the DNA TGTGCCAGCAGCTTAACCGGGTTAGGAAACACCATATATTTT.

This chain links TRBV28 with TRBJ1-6; D is undetermined. The V end was cut by 5 bases, the J end by 1 base, with 15 bases between. Germline assignment: CDR1 MDHEN and CDR2 SYDVKM. The CDR3 totals 17 residues. CDR3 nucleotide sequence: TGTGCCAGCAGTCCCGACACCAAACCTTCCTATAATTCACCCCTCCACTTT. Its translation is CASSPDTKPSYNSPLHF.

This clone was picked up one time. The genes are TRBV18 and TRBJ1-5; 8 bases agree with TRBD1. Germline V gives CDR1 KGHSH, CDR2 LQKENI. V gave up 4 bases and J gave up 7 bases; unmatched junction bases: 6. The CDR3 spans 14 residues. CDR3 amino acids: CASSLITGGQPQHF. In DNA, the CDR3 is TGTGCCAGCTCACTTATAACAGGGGGACAGCCCCAGCATTTT.

The V and J genes are TRBV2 and TRBJ1-5; D gene uncertain. Germline CDR1 SNHLY, CDR2 FYNNEI. Trimming removed 4 bases at V and 9 bases at J, with 16 bases between. The CDR3 is 14 residues long. This CDR3 reads CASSGDTYSRPQHF. For the CDR3, the DNA is TGTGCCAGCAGTGGAGATACGTACTCAAGGCCCCAGCATTTT.

This clone has more than one count but fewer than ten. This rearrangement joins TRBV19 to TRBJ1-1; perhaps TRBD1 as D (6 bases). Germline V gene lookup returns CDR1 LNHDA and CDR2 SQIVND (reference sequence). Trimming stripped 9 bases from V and 4 bases from J, with 15 bases between. CDR3 size: 13 residues. CDR3: CASRHRTATEAFF. The CDR3 coding sequence is TGTGCCAGCCGTCATCGGACAGCCACTGAAGCTTTCTTT.

CDR3 residues: CASSIRDPGSGANVLTF. The DNA of the CDR3 is TGTGCCAGCAGCATCCGGGATCCGGGCTCTGGGGCCAACGTCCTGACTTTC. The rearrangement links TRBV7-9 to TRBJ2-6, with D tentatively TRBD2 (5 bases). CDR1 SEHNR and CDR2 FQNEAQ come from the germline V gene (reference sequence). The CDR3 length is 17 residues. V was shortened by 5 bases and J by 0 bases, with 14 bases between the two germline ends.

The V and J genes are TRBV10-2 and TRBJ2-7; D remains ambiguous. The CDR3 sequence is 12 residues long. Per the germline V gene, CDR1 is WSHSY and CDR2 is SAAADI. V lost 5 bases and J 1 base, leaving 6 bases between the germline ends. CDR3 DNA: TGCGCCAGCAGTAGGGTTTCCTACGAGCAGTACTTC. It codes for CASSRVSYEQYF.

The rearrangement joins TRBV5-1 to TRBJ2-1, with 13 bases identical to TRBD2. The CDR3 spans 14 residues. V was pared by 5 bases and J by 6 bases, with 2 bases of the junction left unmatched. CDR1 is SGHRS and CDR2 is YFSETQ in the germline V gene. This chain's CDR3 is CASRRTSGGNEQFF. CDR3 DNA sequence: TGCGCCAGCAGGAGGACTAGCGGGGGCAATGAGCAGTTCTTC.

This chain joins TRBV28 and TRBJ1-5; D perhaps matches TRBD1 (5 bases). The CDR3 covers 18 residues. Trimming shortened V by 3 bases and J by 2 bases, and 20 bases separated the two germline ends. Germline-derived CDR1 and CDR2 are MDHEN and SYDVKM. CDR3 protein: CASSFGFRGKGGNQPQHF. The CDR3, as DNA: TGTGCCAGCAGTTTTGGGTTTAGGGGTAAGGGAGGCAATCAGCCCCAGCATTTT.